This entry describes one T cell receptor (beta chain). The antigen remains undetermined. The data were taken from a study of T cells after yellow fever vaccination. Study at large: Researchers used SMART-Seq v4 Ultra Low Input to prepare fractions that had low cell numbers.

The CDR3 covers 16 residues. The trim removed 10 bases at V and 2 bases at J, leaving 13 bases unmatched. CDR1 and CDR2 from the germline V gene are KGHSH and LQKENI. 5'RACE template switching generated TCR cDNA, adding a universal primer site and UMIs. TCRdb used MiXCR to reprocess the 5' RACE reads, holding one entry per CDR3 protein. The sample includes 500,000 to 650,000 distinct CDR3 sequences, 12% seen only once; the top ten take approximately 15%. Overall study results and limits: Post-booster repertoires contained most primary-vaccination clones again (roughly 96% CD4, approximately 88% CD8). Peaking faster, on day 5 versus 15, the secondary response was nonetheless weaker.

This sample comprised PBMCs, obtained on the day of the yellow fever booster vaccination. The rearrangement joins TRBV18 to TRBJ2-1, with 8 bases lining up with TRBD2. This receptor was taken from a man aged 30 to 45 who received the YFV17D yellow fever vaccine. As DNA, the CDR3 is TGTGCCACCGCTCAGCGGGAGCGGGGACCCTACAATGAGCAGTTCTTC. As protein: CATAQRERGPYNEQFF.